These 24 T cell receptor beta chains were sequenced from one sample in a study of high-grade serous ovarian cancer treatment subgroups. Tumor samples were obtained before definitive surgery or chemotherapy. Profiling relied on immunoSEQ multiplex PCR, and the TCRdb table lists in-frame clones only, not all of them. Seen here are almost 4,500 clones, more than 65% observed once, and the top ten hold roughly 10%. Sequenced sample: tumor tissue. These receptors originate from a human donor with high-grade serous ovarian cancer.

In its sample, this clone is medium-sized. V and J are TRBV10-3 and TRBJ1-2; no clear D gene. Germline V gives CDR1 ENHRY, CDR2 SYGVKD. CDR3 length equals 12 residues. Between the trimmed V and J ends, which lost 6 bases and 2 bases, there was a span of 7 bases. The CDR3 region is CAIRKRNYGYTF. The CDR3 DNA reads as TGTGCCATCAGGAAGAGAAACTATGGCTACACCTTC.

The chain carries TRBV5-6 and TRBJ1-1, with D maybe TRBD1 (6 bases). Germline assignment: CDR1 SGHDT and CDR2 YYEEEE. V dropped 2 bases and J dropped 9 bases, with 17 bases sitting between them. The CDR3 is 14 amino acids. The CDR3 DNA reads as TGTGCCAGCAGCTTTACACCAGGGGAAAAACAAGCTTTCTTT. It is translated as CASSFTPGEKQAFF.

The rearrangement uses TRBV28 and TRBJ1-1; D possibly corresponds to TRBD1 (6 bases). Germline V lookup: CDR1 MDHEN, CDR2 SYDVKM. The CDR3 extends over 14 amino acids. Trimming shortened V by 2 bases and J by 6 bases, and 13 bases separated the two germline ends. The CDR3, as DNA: TGTGCCAGCAGTTTAGCCGGACAGAGCGCTGAAGCTTTCTTT. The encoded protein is CASSLAGQSAEAFF.

This chain's CDR3 is CASSEEGEGSQPQHF. The CDR3 DNA reads as TGTGCCAGCAGTGAAGAGGGGGAGGGCTCGCAGCCCCAGCATTTT. The V and J genes are TRBV6-1 and TRBJ1-5; a weak D match, TRBD1 (6 bases). The CDR3 contains 15 residues. Germline loops: CDR1 MNHNS, CDR2 SASEGT. Trimming pared 1 base from V and 7 bases from J, leaving 14 bases between.

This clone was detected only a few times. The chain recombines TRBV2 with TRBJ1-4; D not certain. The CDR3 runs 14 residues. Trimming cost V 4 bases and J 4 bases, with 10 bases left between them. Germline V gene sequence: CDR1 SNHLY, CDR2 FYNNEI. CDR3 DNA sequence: TGTGCCAGCAGTGTAACGGTAGTTAATGAAAAACTGTTTTTT. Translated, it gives CASSVTVVNEKLFF.

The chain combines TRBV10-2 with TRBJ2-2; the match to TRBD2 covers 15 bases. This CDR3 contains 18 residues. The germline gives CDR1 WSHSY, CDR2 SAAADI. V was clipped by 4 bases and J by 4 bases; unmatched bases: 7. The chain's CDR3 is CASSGTSGGAWSTGELFF. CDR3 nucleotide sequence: TGCGCCAGCAGTGGGACTAGCGGGGGGGCCTGGAGCACCGGGGAGCTGTTTTTT.

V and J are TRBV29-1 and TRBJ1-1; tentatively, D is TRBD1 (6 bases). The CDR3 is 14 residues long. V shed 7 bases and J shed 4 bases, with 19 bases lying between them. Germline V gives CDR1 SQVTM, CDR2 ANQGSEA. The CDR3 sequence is CSGLLTGAVTEAFF. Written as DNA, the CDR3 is TGCAGCGGCCTACTTACGGGGGCTGTCACTGAAGCTTTCTTT.

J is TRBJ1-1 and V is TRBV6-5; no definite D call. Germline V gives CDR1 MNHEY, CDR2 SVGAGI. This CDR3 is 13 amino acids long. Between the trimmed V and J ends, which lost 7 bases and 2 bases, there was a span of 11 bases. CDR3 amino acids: CASTMTSNTEAFF. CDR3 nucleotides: TGTGCCAGCACCATGACATCAAACACTGAAGCTTTCTTT.

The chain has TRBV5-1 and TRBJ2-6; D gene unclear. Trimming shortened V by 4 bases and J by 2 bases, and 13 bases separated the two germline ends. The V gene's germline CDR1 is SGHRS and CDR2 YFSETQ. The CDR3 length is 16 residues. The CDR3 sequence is CASSPFTAAGANVLTF. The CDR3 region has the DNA TGCGCCAGCAGCCCGTTCACTGCCGCTGGGGCCAACGTCCTGACTTTC.

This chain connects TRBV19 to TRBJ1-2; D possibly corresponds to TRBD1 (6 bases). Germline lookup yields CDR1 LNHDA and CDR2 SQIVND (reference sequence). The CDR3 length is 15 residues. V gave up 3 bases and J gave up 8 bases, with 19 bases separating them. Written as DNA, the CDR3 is TGTGCCAGTAGTATCGGGCCAGGGGTATCGGGAGGCTACACCTTC. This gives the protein CASSIGPGVSGGYTF.

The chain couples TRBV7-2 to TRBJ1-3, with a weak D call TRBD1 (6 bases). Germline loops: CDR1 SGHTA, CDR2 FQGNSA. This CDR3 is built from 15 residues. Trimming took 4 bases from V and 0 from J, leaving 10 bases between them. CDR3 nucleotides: TGTGCCAGCAGCTCAGACAGGAGCTCTGGAAACACCATATATTTT. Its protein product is CASSSDRSSGNTIYF.

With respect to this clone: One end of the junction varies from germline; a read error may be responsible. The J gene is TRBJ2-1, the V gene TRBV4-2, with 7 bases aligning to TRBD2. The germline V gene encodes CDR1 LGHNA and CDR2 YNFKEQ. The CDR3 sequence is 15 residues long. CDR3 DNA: TGTGCCAGCAGTCAAGGAGCGGGGAGAGGGAATGAGCAGTTCTTC. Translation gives CASSQGAGRGNEQFF.

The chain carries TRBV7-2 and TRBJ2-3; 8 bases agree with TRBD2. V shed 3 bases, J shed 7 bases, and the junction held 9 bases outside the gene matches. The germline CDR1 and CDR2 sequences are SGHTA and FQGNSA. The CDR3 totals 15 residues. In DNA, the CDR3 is TGTGCCAGCAGCTTCCTAGCGGGCGATTATTATACGCAGTATTTT. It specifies CASSFLAGDYYTQYF.

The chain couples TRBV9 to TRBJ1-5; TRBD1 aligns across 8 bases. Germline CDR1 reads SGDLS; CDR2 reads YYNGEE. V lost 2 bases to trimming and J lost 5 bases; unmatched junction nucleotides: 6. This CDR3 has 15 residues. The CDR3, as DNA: TGTGCCAGCAGCGTGACAGACAGGGGCGATCAGCCCCAGCATTTT. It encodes CASSVTDRGDQPQHF.

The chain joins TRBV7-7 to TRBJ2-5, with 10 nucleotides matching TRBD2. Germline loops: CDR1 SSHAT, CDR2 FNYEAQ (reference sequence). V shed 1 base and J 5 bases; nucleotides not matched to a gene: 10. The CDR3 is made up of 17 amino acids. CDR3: CASSLGLAGVGRETQYF. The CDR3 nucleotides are TGTGCCAGCAGCTTAGGTCTAGCGGGGGTCGGGAGGGAGACCCAGTACTTC.

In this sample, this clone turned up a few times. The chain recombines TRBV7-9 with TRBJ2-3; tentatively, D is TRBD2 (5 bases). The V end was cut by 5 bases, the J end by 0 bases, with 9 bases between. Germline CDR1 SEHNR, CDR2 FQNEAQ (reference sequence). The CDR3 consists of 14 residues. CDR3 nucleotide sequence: TGTGCCAGCAGCCGGACTGGAAGCACAGATACGCAGTATTTT. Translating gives CASSRTGSTDTQYF.

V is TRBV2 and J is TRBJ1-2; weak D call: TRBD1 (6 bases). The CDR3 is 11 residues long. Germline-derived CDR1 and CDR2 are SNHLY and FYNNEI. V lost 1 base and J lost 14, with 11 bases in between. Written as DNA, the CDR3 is TGTGCCAGCAGTGAAGACAGGGTTCAAACCTTC. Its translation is CASSEDRVQTF. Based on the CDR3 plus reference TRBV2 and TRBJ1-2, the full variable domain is EPEVTQTPSHQVTQMGQEVILRCVPISNHLYFYWYRQILGQKVEFLVSFYNNEISEKSEIFDDQFSVERPDGSNFTLKIRSTKLEDSAMYFCASSEDRVQTFGSGTRLTVV.

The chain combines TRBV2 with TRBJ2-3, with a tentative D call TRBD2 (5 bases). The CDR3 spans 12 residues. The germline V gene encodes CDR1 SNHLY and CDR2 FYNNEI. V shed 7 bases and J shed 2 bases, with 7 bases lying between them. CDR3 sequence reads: CASTRDTDTQYF. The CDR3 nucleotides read TGTGCCAGCACCCGGGACACAGATACGCAGTATTTT.

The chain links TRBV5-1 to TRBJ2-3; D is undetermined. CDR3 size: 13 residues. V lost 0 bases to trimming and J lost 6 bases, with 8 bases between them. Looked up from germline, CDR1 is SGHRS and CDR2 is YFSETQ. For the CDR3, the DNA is TGCGCCAGCAGCTTGGAGGTTGACGATACGCAGTATTTT. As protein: CASSLEVDDTQYF.

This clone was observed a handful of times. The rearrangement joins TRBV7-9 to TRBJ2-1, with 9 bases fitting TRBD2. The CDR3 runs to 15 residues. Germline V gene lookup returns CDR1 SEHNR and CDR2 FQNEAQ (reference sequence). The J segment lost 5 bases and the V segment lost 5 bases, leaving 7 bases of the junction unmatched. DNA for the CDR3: TGTGCCAGCAGCCGGTTAGCGGGGGCCAACAATGAGCAGTTCTTC. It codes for CASSRLAGANNEQFF.

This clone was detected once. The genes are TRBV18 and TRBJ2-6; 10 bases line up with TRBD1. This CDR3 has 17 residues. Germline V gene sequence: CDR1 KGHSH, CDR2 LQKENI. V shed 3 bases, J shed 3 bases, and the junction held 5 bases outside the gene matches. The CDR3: CASSPRQGASGANVLTF. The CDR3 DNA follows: TGTGCCAGCTCACCGAGACAGGGGGCTAGTGGGGCCAACGTCCTGACTTTC.

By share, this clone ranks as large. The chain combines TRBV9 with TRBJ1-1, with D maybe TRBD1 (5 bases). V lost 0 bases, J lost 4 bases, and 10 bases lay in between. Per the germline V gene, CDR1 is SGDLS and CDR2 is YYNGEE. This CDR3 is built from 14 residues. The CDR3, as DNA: TGTGCCAGCAGCGTAGCGCGGGGCTTCACTGAAGCTTTCTTT. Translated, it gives CASSVARGFTEAFF.

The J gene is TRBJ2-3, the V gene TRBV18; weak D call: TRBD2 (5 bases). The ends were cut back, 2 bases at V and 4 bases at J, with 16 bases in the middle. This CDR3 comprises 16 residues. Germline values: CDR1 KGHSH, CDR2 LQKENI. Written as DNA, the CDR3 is TGTGCCAGCTCACCAAATCCATCGAGGGTATCAGATACGCAGTATTTT. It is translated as CASSPNPSRVSDTQYF.

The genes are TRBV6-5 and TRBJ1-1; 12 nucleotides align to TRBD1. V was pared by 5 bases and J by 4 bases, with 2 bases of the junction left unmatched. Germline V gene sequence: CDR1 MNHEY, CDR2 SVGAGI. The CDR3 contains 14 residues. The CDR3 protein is CASSLGQGATEAFF. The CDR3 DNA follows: TGTGCCAGCAGTCTGGGACAGGGGGCCACTGAAGCTTTCTTT.